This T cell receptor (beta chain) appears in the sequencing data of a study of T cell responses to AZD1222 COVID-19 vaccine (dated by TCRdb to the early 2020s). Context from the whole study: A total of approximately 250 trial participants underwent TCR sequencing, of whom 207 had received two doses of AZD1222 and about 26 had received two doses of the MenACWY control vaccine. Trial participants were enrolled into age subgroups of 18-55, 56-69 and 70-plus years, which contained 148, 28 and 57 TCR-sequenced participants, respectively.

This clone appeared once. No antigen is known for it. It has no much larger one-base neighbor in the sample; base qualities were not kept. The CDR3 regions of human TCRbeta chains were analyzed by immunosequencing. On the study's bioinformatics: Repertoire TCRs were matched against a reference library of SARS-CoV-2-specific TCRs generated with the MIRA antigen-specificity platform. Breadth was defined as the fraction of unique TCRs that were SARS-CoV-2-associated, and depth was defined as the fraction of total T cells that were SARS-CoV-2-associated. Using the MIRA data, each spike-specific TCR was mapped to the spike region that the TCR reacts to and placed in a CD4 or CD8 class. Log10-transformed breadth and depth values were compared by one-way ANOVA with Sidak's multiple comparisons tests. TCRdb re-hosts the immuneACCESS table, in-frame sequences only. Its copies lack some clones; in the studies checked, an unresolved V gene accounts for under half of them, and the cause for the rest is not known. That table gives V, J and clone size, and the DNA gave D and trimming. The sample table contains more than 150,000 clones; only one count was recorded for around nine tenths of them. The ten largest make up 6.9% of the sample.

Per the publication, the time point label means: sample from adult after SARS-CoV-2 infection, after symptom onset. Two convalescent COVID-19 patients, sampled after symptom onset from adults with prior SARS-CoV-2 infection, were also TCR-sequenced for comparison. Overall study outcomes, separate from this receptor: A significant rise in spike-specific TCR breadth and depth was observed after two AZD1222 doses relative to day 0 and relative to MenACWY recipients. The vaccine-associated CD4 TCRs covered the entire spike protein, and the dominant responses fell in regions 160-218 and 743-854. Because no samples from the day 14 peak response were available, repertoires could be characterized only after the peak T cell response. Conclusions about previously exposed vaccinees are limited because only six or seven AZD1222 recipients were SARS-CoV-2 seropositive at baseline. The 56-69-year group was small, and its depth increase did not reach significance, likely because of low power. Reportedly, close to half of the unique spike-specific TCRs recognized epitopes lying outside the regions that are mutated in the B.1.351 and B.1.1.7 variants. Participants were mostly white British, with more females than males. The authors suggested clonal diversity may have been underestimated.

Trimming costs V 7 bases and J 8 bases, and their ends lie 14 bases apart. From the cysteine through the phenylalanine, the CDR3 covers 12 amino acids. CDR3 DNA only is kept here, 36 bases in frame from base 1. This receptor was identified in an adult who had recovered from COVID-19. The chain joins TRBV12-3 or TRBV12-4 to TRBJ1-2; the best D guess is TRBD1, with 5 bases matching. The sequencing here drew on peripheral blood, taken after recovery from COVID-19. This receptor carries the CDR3 CASTLGRGGYTF. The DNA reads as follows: TGTGCCAGCACCTTGGGAAGGGGCGGCTACACCTTC.